Following are 7 T cell receptor beta chains from one sample sequenced in a study of cytomegalovirus exposure and HLA in healthy donors. Researchers ran the PCR with 60 Vbeta and 13 Jbeta primers. TCRdb's copy holds only in-frame clones and misses some; the assay was immunoSEQ multiplex PCR. In the table there are 90,000 to 100,000 clones, about 80% of which are singletons. The sequenced sample was PBMCs. These receptors came from a man aged 35 to 55 in good health and CMV-seronegative.

The chain employs TRBV6-1 and TRBJ1-1, with TRBD1 as a possible D gene (6 bases). This CDR3 has 14 amino acids. The ends were cut back, 6 bases at V and 0 bases at J, with 11 bases in the middle. Germline V lookup: CDR1 MNHNS, CDR2 SASEGT. CDR3 amino acids: CASSPTGMNTEAFF. The CDR3 DNA reads as TGTGCCAGCAGCCCTACAGGGATGAACACTGAAGCTTTCTTT.

The chain couples TRBV5-8 to TRBJ2-7; D perhaps matches TRBD1 (6 bases). The CDR3 totals 14 residues. Germline CDR1 SGHTS, CDR2 YDEGEE. V shed 3 bases and J shed 6 bases, with 16 bases lying between them. CDR3 loop: CASSSSGDLGEQYF. DNA for the CDR3: TGTGCCAGCAGCTCCTCAGGGGATCTCGGCGAGCAGTACTTC.

The chain couples TRBV5-1 to TRBJ2-5, with 9 bases identical to TRBD1. The CDR3 loop spans 14 amino acids. V dropped 2 bases and J dropped 4; count of bases not matched to a gene: 3. CDR1 is SGHRS and CDR2 is YFSETQ in the germline V gene. In DNA form, the CDR3 reads TGCGCCAGCAGCTTCACAGGGGGCCGAGAGACCCAGTACTTC. This encodes CASSFTGGRETQYF.

The chain is built from TRBV11-2 and TRBJ2-1; the D gene is possibly TRBD1 (5 bases). V was pared by 0 bases and J by 0 bases, with 21 bases between. Germline values: CDR1 SGHAT, CDR2 FQNNGV. The CDR3 spans 20 residues. CDR3 in DNA: TGTGCCAGCAGCTTAGAAGGCGCGCGGACAACCTTTCGCTCCTACAATGAGCAGTTCTTC. As protein: CASSLEGARTTFRSYNEQFF.

The chain uses TRBV7-2 and TRBJ2-7; 7 nucleotides align to TRBD2. This CDR3 spans 14 amino acids. V was clipped by 3 bases and J by 4 bases; unmatched bases: 6. CDR1 SGHTA and CDR2 FQGNSA come from the germline V gene. CDR3 in amino acids: CASSLGGSRYEQYF. CDR3 bases: TGTGCCAGCAGCTTGGGCGGGAGTCGTTACGAGCAGTACTTC.

This chain joins TRBV5-1 and TRBJ1-2; D possibly corresponds to TRBD1 (5 bases). With 2 bases removed from V and 7 bases from J, the gap between germline ends came to 15 bases. Per the germline V gene, CDR1 is SGHRS and CDR2 is YFSETQ. The CDR3 is 14 amino acids. Here the CDR3 DNA reads TGCGCCAGCAGCTTCGCAGGGCCGGGAGGTGGCTACACCTTC. This encodes CASSFAGPGGGYTF.

The V gene is TRBV11-2, the J gene TRBJ2-7; 13 bases are shared with TRBD2. CDR3 length: 16 residues. V shed 3 bases and J 2 bases; nucleotides not matched to a gene: 4. The V gene's germline CDR1 is SGHAT and CDR2 FQNNGV. CDR3 DNA sequence: TGTGCCAGCAGCTTTACTAGCGGGGGGGCGACCTACGAGCAGTACTTC. Protein: CASSFTSGGATYEQYF.